One and the same sample provided the 10 T cell receptor beta chains below, sequenced in a study of regulatory T cells in long-lasting Graves disease. With iRepertoire HTBI primers and Arm-PCR of CDR3 regions, TCR beta libraries were built. TCRdb analysed the multiplex PCR reads with MiXCR anew, one entry per CDR3 protein. The sample holds fewer than 550,000 distinct CDR3 sequences, around a fifth seen once. As to time point: persistent/refractory GD, antithyroid drugs over 5 years with positive TRAb. The TCR library used RNA extracted from PBMCs. The source material was peripheral blood mononuclear cells (PBMCs), sampled when the disease was refractory, from a patient treated with antithyroid drugs. All receptors derive from a female donor with Graves disease.

At least ten counts were recorded for this clonotype. The rearrangement joins TRBV28 to TRBJ1-2; possible D gene TRBD1, 5 bases. Trimming removed 7 bases from V and 4 bases from J, with 13 bases in between. The CDR3 totals 13 residues. The germline V gene encodes CDR1 MDHEN and CDR2 SYDVKM. CDR3 nucleotide sequence: TGTGCCAGCACTCCTTTCGGGGCCTATGGCTACACCTTC. Encoded protein: CASTPFGAYGYTF.

The sample holds a few counts of this clonotype. This chain links TRBV7-8 with TRBJ1-1; D gene uncertain. Germline CDR1 reads SGHVS; CDR2 reads FQNEAQ. The CDR3 runs to 15 residues. The V end lost 1 base, the J end lost 0 bases, and 9 bases lay between the germline ends. CDR3 protein: CASSLGEGLNTEAFF. The CDR3 region has the DNA TGTGCCAGCAGCTTAGGGGAGGGTCTGAACACTGAAGCTTTCTTT.

This clonotype turned up a few times. The chain carries TRBV13 and TRBJ2-7, with 7 bases identical to TRBD1. The germline V gene encodes CDR1 PRHDT and CDR2 FYEKMQ (reference sequence). V dropped 5 bases and J dropped 3; count of bases not matched to a gene: 4. CDR3 length: 13 amino acids. The CDR3 here is CASSRTGLYEQYF. The CDR3 DNA reads TGTGCCAGCAGCCGGACAGGTCTCTACGAGCAGTACTTC.

J is TRBJ1-2 and V is TRBV19; TRBD1 might be the D (6 bases). V lost 5 bases to trimming and J lost 6 bases, with 13 bases between them. Germline CDR1 is LNHDA and CDR2 is SQIVND (reference sequence). The CDR3 spans 13 residues. The CDR3 loop is CASSSTGQNGYTF. Here the CDR3 DNA reads TGTGCCAGTAGTTCAACGGGACAAAATGGCTACACCTTC. Together with reference TRBV19 and TRBJ1-2, the CDR3 gives the full variable domain: DGGITQSPKYLFRKEGQNVTLSCEQNLNHDAMYWYRQDPGQGLRLIYYSQIVNDFQKGDIAEGYSVSREKKESFPLTVTSAQKNPTAFYLCASSSTGQNGYTFGSGTRLTVV.

This clonotype was recorded many times. The chain joins TRBV11-2 to TRBJ1-4, with D possibly being TRBD1 (5 bases). The CDR3 is 15 amino acids. Per the germline V gene, CDR1 is SGHAT and CDR2 is FQNNGV. Trimming stripped 1 base from V and 8 bases from J, with 14 bases between. This CDR3 is CASSLGWTRGEKLFF. In nucleotides, the CDR3 is TGTGCCAGCAGCTTAGGATGGACCCGGGGGGAAAAACTGTTTTTT. The entire variable domain, with the rest obtained from reference TRBV11-2 and TRBJ1-4, is as follows: EAGVAQSPRYKIIEKRQSVAFWCNPISGHATLYWYQQILGQGPKLLIQFQNNGVVDDSQLPKDRFSAERLKGVDSTLKIQPAKLEDSAVYLCASSLGWTRGEKLFFGSGTQLSVL.

This clonotype was detected a few times. Sequence at one end of the junction differs from germline and may be a read error. The chain uses TRBV7-9 and TRBJ1-5; D is uncertain. The CDR3 loop spans 15 amino acids. Per germline, CDR1 SEHNR and CDR2 FQNEAQ (reference sequence). In DNA, the CDR3 is TGTGCCAGCAGATTAGGGCCTGGCGGGCGTCAGCCCCAGCATTTT. It translates to CASRLGPGGRQPQHF.

The chain recombines TRBV7-2 with TRBJ2-7; D not resolved. The germline gives CDR1 SGHTA, CDR2 FQGNSA. Between the trimmed V and J ends, which lost 1 base and 1 base, there was a span of 8 bases. The CDR3 totals 14 residues. The CDR3 nucleotides read TGTGCCAGCAGCTTAGGTAGCACTTCCTACGAGCAGTACTTC. It is translated as CASSLGSTSYEQYF.

Regarding this clonotype: A clone one base away is much larger, so this may be a read error. The chain has TRBV11-2 and TRBJ1-1; no firm D call. CDR1 SGHAT and CDR2 FQNNGV come from the germline V gene. This CDR3 contains 12 residues. The CDR3 nucleotides are TGTGCCGGCAGCTTAACGGAAGACCAAGCTTTCTTT. This gives the protein CAGSLTEDQAFF.

Concerning this clonotype itself: A read error may be the cause here, since a much bigger clone is one base away. The rearrangement links TRBV28 to TRBJ1-2; no clear D gene. Germline loops: CDR1 MDHEN, CDR2 SYDVKM. This CDR3 has 13 residues. V gave up 5 bases and J gave up 5 bases, with 12 bases separating them. The CDR3 DNA sequence: TGTGCCAGCAGTGCGACAAGGTATTATGGCTACACCTTC. This codes for CASSATRYYGYTF.

Comments on this clonotype: At one of its ends the junction is not consistent with the germline gene, which may arise from a read error. The chain uses TRBV7-7 and TRBJ2-2; 9 bases are shared with TRBD1. CDR3 length: 18 residues. CDR1 and CDR2 from the germline V gene are SSHAT and FNYEAQ (reference sequence). This CDR3 reads CASSSRLPGQGSTGELFF. CDR3 in DNA: TGTGCTAGCAGCTCCCGCCTACCGGGACAGGGATCGACCGGGGAGCTGTTTTTT.